Below, 21 T cell receptor beta chains from the same sample are listed, as sequenced in a study of shared clonotypes between healthy human individuals. Libraries were prepared by immunoSEQ multiplex PCR; TCRdb keeps only in-frame clonotypes and omits some of them. The top ten clones hold 13% of a sample with about half a million clones, 75% to 85% of them seen once. The sequenced sample consisted of PBMCs. The origin of the receptors is a woman in her thirties or forties in good health. Some clones in this sample may be carry-over from other donors' samples.

In this sample, this clone turned up a few times. The rearrangement links TRBV18 to TRBJ2-7; D is unclear. This CDR3 comprises 15 residues. Germline loops: CDR1 KGHSH, CDR2 LQKENI. V lost 6 bases to trimming and J lost 1 base, with 16 bases between them. The CDR3 loop is CASSPAASRSYEQYF. In DNA, the CDR3 is TGTGCCAGCTCCCCCGCGGCTAGTCGGTCCTACGAGCAGTACTTC.

This chain joins TRBV18 and TRBJ2-3, with D perhaps TRBD1 (5 bases). V lost 2 bases and J lost 8, with 20 bases in between. Germline V gene sequence: CDR1 KGHSH, CDR2 LQKENI. This CDR3 has 16 amino acids. The CDR3 reads CASSPVETVKTGTQYF. The CDR3 coding sequence is TGTGCCAGCTCACCAGTGGAGACAGTCAAGACCGGTACGCAGTATTTT.

This rearrangement joins TRBV29-1 to TRBJ2-4; 13 nucleotides align to TRBD2. V was clipped by 3 bases and J by 6 bases; unmatched bases: 8. Germline V gene data show CDR1 as SQVTM and CDR2 as ANQGSEA. This CDR3 comprises 16 residues. The CDR3 protein is CSVEGTSGTNLNIQYF. The CDR3 DNA reads as TGCAGCGTTGAGGGGACTAGCGGGACCAACCTAAACATTCAGTACTTC.

Only one count was recorded for this clone. The rearrangement joins TRBV5-4 to TRBJ2-5, with D possibly matching TRBD2 (7 bases). CDR1 is SGHNT and CDR2 is YYREEE in the germline V gene (reference sequence). The ends were cut back, 4 bases at V and 3 bases at J, with 16 bases in the middle. This CDR3 comprises 15 residues. The CDR3 spells CASSPQAGAKETQYF. The CDR3 region has the DNA TGTGCCAGCAGCCCCCAGGCGGGGGCGAAAGAGACCCAGTACTTC.

J is TRBJ1-2 and V is TRBV29-1; possibly TRBD1 for D (5 bases). V shed 4 bases and J shed 4 bases, with 13 bases lying between them. Germline CDR1 is SQVTM and CDR2 is ANQGSEA. The CDR3 is 13 residues long. The CDR3 protein is CSVGTPGTYGYTF. The CDR3 bases are TGCAGCGTTGGTACCCCAGGGACCTATGGCTACACCTTC.

A word on this clone: This clone may be a read error of a much larger clone one base away. Other DNA sequences in the sample encode the same CDR3. The J gene is TRBJ2-3, the V gene TRBV29-1; D is unresolved. The CDR3 sequence is 12 residues long. The germline V gene has CDR1 SQVTM and CDR2 ANQGSEA. The V end was cut by 3 bases, the J end by 0 bases, with 4 bases between. CDR3 DNA sequence: TGCAGCGTTGACCCTAGCACAGATACGCAGTATTTT. This translates into CSVDPSTDTQYF.

This clone appeared once. V gene TRBV29-1 combines with J gene TRBJ1-2, with no clear D. Trimming took 4 bases from V and 1 from J, leaving 4 bases between them. The germline CDR1 and CDR2 sequences are SQVTM and ANQGSEA. CDR3 length equals 11 residues. The CDR3 DNA follows: TGCAGCGTTGTCTTTAACTATGGCTACACCTTC. Protein: CSVVFNYGYTF.

V gene TRBV28 combines with J gene TRBJ2-5; tentative D call: TRBD2 (5 bases). Germline V gene lookup returns CDR1 MDHEN and CDR2 SYDVKM. Trimming removed 2 bases from V and 9 bases from J, with 25 bases in between. This CDR3 contains 17 residues. The CDR3, as DNA: TGTGCCAGCAGTTTAAAGAGGGTGGAGCGGAGCCCGGGGTCCCAGTACTTC. It specifies CASSLKRVERSPGSQYF.

The chain carries TRBV7-6 and TRBJ2-5; 10 bases align to TRBD1. The CDR3 runs 15 residues. The germline gives CDR1 SGHVS, CDR2 FNYEAQ. With 5 bases clipped from V and 4 bases from J, the junction kept 7 bases outside the gene matches. The CDR3: CASSRGQGFRETQYF. CDR3 coding DNA: TGTGCCAGCAGCCGGGGACAGGGGTTTAGAGAGACCCAGTACTTC.

V gene TRBV28 combines with J gene TRBJ2-7; 9 positions agree with TRBD2. Per the germline V gene, CDR1 is MDHEN and CDR2 is SYDVKM. V was pared by 4 bases and J by 5 bases, with 12 bases of the junction left unmatched. The CDR3 is 16 residues long. The chain's CDR3 is CASSSLGSGRRDEQYF. For the CDR3, the DNA is TGTGCCAGCAGTTCTCTCGGGAGCGGGAGGAGGGACGAGCAGTACTTC.

A single count supports this clone. The rearrangement uses TRBV9 and TRBJ2-3; the D gene is possibly TRBD1 (5 bases). Trimming cost V 0 bases and J 5 bases, with 13 bases left between them. Germline values: CDR1 SGDLS, CDR2 YYNGEE. This CDR3 has 15 amino acids. CDR3 residues: CASSVEGASVDTQYF. Written as DNA, the CDR3 is TGTGCCAGCAGCGTAGAAGGGGCGAGCGTAGATACGCAGTATTTT.

The rearrangement links TRBV7-9 to TRBJ2-1; 7 bases fit TRBD2. The germline CDR1 and CDR2 sequences are SEHNR and FQNEAQ (reference sequence). V trimming: 2 bases; J trimming: 10 bases; junction bases outside the gene matches: 11. This CDR3 is built from 15 residues. The DNA for the CDR3 is TGTGCCAGCAGCTTACGGGGAACGGGACTAACCGAGCAGTTCTTC. This translates into CASSLRGTGLTEQFF.

This clone was counted at least ten times. The CDR3 sequence: CASSWDRGNTGELFF. The CDR3 region has the DNA TGCGCCAGCAGCTGGGACAGGGGAAACACCGGGGAGCTGTTTTTT. This chain uses TRBV5-1 with TRBJ2-2; TRBD1 matches at 10 bases. The CDR3 loop spans 15 amino acids. Germline V gene data show CDR1 as SGHRS and CDR2 as YFSETQ. The J segment lost 2 bases and the V segment lost 3 bases, leaving 1 base of the junction unmatched.

This chain joins TRBV2 and TRBJ1-5; D unresolved. The germline V and J ends were trimmed by 4 bases and 2 bases, with 12 bases remaining between them. The CDR3 consists of 15 residues. Germline V gene data show CDR1 as SNHLY and CDR2 as FYNNEI. The CDR3 region has the DNA TGTGCCAGCAGTGCCGCCACGGAGCGCAATCAGCCCCAGCATTTT. This translates into CASSAATERNQPQHF.

Remarks on this clone: The same CDR3 is also encoded by other DNA sequences in this sample. The chain recombines TRBV19 with TRBJ2-1; 11 bases line up with TRBD2. The V gene end was trimmed by 5 bases and the J gene end by 3 bases; junction bases not matched to a gene: 3. The CDR3 has 15 residues. Looked up from germline, CDR1 is LNHDA and CDR2 is SQIVND (reference sequence). CDR3 DNA sequence: TGTGCCAGTAGTCCAGGGACTAGCGGCTACAATGAGCAGTTCTTC. It encodes CASSPGTSGYNEQFF.

The chain combines TRBV4-1 with TRBJ2-5; TRBD2 matches at 9 bases. Germline V gene lookup returns CDR1 MGHRA and CDR2 YSYEKL. CDR3 length: 15 amino acids. V shed 2 bases, J shed 1 base, and the junction held 2 bases outside the gene matches. In DNA form, the CDR3 reads TGCGCCAGCAGCCAACTAGCGGGAATCCAAGAGACCCAGTACTTC. It is translated as CASSQLAGIQETQYF.

Only one count was recorded for this clone. Other DNA sequences in the sample encode the same CDR3. This CDR3 reads CASSLDGGNTEAFF. In DNA, the CDR3 is TGCGCCAGCAGCTTGGATGGGGGGAACACTGAAGCTTTCTTT. This sequence joins TRBV5-1 and TRBJ1-1; a weak D match, TRBD1 (5 bases). The CDR3 loop spans 14 amino acids. The germline gives CDR1 SGHRS, CDR2 YFSETQ. V lost 0 bases and J lost 1, with 7 bases in between.

The chain recombines TRBV5-1 with TRBJ2-3; TRBD1 might be the D (5 bases). Germline assignment: CDR1 SGHRS and CDR2 YFSETQ. The CDR3 totals 12 residues. Trimming removed 3 bases from V and 5 bases from J, with 7 bases in between. The CDR3 region is CASSSGIDTQYF. CDR3 coding DNA: TGCGCCAGCAGCTCAGGGATAGATACGCAGTATTTT. The entire variable domain, with the rest obtained from reference TRBV5-1 and TRBJ2-3, is as follows: KAGVTQTPRYLIKTRGQQVTLSCSPISGHRSVSWYQQTPGQGLQFLFEYFSETQRNKGNFPGRFSGRQFSNSRSEMNVSTLELGDSALYLCASSSGIDTQYFGPGTRLTVL.

This clone was seen more than once but under ten times. V is TRBV18 and J is TRBJ2-1; 8 nucleotides line up with TRBD2. The germline V gene has CDR1 KGHSH and CDR2 LQKENI. J gave up 12 bases and V 6 bases, and 22 bases lay outside the gene matches. CDR3 size: 17 residues. Here the CDR3 DNA reads TGTGCCAGCTCCCCCAGAGGGGGAGCGGGAGCCGGAATGGGGCAGTTCTTC. This encodes CASSPRGGAGAGMGQFF.

The chain recombines TRBV7-3 with TRBJ2-1; 9 nucleotides agree with TRBD2. Trimming took 3 bases from V and 3 from J; bases not matched to a gene: 6. Germline V gene sequence: CDR1 SGHTA, CDR2 FQGTGA. The CDR3 spans 16 residues. The CDR3 region is CASSFLAGAGYNEQFF. The CDR3 region has the DNA TGTGCCAGCAGCTTTTTAGCGGGAGCTGGCTACAATGAGCAGTTCTTC.

The chain carries TRBV28 and TRBJ1-5; D is perhaps TRBD1 (5 bases). Germline-derived CDR1 and CDR2 are MDHEN and SYDVKM. Trimming removed 3 bases from V and 0 bases from J, with 15 bases in between. The CDR3 loop spans 17 amino acids. CDR3 loop: CASSFNGLGDSNQPQHF. CDR3 DNA sequence: TGTGCCAGCAGTTTTAATGGGTTGGGGGATAGCAATCAGCCCCAGCATTTT.